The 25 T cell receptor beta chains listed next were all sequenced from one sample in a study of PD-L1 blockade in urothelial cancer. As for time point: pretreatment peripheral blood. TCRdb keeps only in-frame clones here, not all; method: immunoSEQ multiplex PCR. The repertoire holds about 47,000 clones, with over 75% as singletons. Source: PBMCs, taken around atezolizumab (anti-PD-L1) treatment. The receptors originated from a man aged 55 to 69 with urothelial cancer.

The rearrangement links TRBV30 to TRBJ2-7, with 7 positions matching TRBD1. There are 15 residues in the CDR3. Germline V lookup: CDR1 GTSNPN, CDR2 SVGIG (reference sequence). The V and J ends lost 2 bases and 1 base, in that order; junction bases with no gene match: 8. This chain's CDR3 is CAWSLIGTVSYEQYF. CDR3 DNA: TGTGCCTGGAGTTTAATTGGGACAGTTTCCTACGAGCAGTACTTC. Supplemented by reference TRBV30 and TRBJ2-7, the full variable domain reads SQTIHQWPATLVQPVGSPLSLECTVEGTSNPNLYWYRQAAGRGLQLLFYSVGIGQISSEVPQNLSASRPQDRQFILSSKKLLLSDSGFYLCAWSLIGTVSYEQYFGPGTRLTVT.

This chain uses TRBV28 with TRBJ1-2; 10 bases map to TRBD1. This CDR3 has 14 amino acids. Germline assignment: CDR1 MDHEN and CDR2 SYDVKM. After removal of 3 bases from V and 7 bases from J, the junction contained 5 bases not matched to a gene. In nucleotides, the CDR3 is TGTGCCAGCAGTTTCTCGGGACAGGGGTTTGGCTACACCTTC. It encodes CASSFSGQGFGYTF.

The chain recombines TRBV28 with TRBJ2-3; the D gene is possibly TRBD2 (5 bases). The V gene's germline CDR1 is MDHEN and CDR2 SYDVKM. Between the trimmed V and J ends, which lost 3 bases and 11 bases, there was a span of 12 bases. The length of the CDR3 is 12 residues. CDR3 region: CASSFRGSLQYF. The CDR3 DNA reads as TGTGCCAGCAGTTTCCGAGGGTCCTTGCAGTATTTT.

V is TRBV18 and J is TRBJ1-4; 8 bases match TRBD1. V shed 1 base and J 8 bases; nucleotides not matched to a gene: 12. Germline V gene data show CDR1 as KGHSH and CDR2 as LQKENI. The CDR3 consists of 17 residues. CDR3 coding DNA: TGTGCCAGCTCACCACGGGCCTCAACAGGGGGTAGGGAAAAACTGTTTTTT. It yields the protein CASSPRASTGGREKLFF.

CDR3 amino acids: CASSSTGAYEQYF. The CDR3 nucleotides read TGTGCCAGCAGCTCCACGGGGGCCTACGAGCAGTACTTC. This chain uses TRBV7-8 with TRBJ2-7; a weak D match, TRBD2 (6 bases). This CDR3 is built from 13 residues. The V gene lost 4 bases and the J gene lost 2 bases, with 9 bases spanning the gap. In germline, CDR1 is SGHVS, CDR2 FQNEAQ. Based on the CDR3 plus reference TRBV7-8 and TRBJ2-7, the full variable domain is GAGVSQSPRYKVAKRGQDVALRCDPISGHVSLFWYQQALGQGPEFLTYFQNEAQLDKSGLPSDRFFAERPEGSVSTLKIQRTQQEDSAVYLCASSSTGAYEQYFGPGTRLTVT.

The CDR3 region has the DNA TGTGCCAGCAGGGAAAGGACTAGCGGGGTAGGGGAGCAGTTCTTC. Translated, it gives CASRERTSGVGEQFF. This chain uses TRBV2 with TRBJ2-1; TRBD2 matches 12 bases. The CDR3 is 15 residues long. The germline gives CDR1 SNHLY, CDR2 FYNNEI. V shed 6 bases and J 10 bases; nucleotides not matched to a gene: 10.

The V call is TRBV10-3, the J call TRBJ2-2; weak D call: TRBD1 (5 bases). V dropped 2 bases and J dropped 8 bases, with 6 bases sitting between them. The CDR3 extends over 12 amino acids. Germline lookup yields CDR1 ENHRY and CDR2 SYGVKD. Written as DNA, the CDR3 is TGTGCCATCAGTGAGGGGGCGGGGGAGCTGTTTTTT. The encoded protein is CAISEGAGELFF.

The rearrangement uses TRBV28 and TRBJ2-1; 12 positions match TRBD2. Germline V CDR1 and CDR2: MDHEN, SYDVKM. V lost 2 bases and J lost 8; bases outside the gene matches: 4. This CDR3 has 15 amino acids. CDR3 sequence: CASSLGSSGRDEQFF. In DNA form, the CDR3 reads TGTGCCAGCAGTTTAGGGTCTAGCGGGAGGGATGAGCAGTTCTTC.

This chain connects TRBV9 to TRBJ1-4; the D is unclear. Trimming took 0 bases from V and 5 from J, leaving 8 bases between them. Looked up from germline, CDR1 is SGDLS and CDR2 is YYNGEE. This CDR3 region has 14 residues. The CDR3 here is CASSVGQMNEKLFF. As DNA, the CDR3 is TGTGCCAGCAGCGTAGGGCAGATGAATGAAAAACTGTTTTTT.

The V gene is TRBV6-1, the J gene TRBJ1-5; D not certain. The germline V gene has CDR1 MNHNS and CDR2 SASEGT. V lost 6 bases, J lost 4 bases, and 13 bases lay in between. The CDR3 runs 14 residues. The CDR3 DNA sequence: TGTGCCAGCAGGGGCCCTTCTCTAAATCAGCCCCAGCATTTT. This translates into CASRGPSLNQPQHF.

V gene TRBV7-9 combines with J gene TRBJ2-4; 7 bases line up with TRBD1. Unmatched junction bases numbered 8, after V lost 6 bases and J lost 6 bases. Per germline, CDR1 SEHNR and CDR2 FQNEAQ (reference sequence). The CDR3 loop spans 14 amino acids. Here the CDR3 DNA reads TGTGCCAGCAGACCTCCGGGACAGCTAAACATTCAGTACTTC. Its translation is CASRPPGQLNIQYF.

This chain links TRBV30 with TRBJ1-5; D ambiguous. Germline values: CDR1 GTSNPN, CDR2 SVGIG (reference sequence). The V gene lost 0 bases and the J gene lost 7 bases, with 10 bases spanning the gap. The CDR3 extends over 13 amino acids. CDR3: CAWSVEGRQPQHF. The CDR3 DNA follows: TGTGCCTGGAGTGTCGAGGGAAGACAGCCCCAGCATTTT. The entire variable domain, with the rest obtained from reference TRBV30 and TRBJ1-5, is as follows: SQTIHQWPATLVQPVGSPLSLECTVEGTSNPNLYWYRQAAGRGLQLLFYSVGIGQISSEVPQNLSASRPQDRQFILSSKKLLLSDSGFYLCAWSVEGRQPQHFGDGTRLSIL.

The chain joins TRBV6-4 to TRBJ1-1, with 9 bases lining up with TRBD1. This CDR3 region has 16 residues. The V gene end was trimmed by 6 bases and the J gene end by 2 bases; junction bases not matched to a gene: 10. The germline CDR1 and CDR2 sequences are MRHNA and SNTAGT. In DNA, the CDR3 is TGTGCCAGCAGAGGTCGGGACAGGGTAGCTAACACTGAAGCTTTCTTT. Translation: CASRGRDRVANTEAFF.

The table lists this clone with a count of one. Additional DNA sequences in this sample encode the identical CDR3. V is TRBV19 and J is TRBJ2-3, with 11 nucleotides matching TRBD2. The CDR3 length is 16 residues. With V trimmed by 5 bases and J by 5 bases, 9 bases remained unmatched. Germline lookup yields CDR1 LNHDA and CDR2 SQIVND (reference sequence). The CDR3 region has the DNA TGTGCCAGTAGTCCTCTAGCGGGAGGCCGGGGAGATACGCAGTATTTT. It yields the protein CASSPLAGGRGDTQYF. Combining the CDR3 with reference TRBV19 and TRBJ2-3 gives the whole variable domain DGGITQSPKYLFRKEGQNVTLSCEQNLNHDAMYWYRQDPGQGLRLIYYSQIVNDFQKGDIAEGYSVSREKKESFPLTVTSAQKNPTAFYLCASSPLAGGRGDTQYFGPGTRLTVL.

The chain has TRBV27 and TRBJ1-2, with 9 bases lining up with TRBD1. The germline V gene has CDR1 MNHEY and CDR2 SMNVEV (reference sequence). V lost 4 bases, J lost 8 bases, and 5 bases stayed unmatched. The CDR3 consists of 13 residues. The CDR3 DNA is TGTGCCAGCAGTTCCTGGACAGGGGTGGGCTACACCTTC. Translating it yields CASSSWTGVGYTF.

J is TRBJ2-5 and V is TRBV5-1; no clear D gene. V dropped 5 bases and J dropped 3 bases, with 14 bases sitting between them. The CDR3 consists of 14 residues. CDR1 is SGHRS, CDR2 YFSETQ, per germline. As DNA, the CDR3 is TGCGCCAGCAGTACGATCAGCGTCGAAGAGACCCAGTACTTC. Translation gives CASSTISVEETQYF.

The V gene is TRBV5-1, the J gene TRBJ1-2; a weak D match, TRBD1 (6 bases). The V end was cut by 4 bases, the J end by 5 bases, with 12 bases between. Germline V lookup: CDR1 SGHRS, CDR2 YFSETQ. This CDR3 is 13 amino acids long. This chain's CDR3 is CASSGLQGYGYTF. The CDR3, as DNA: TGCGCCAGCAGCGGCCTACAGGGTTATGGCTACACCTTC.

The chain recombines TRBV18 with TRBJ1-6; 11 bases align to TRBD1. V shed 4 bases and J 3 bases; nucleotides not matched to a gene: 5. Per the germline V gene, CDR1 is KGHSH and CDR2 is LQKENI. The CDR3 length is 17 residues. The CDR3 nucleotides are TGTGCCAGCTCACTCAAGGGGACAGGGGGCTATAATTCACCCCTCCACTTT. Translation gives CASSLKGTGGYNSPLHF. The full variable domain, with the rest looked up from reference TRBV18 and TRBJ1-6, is NAGVMQNPRHLVRRRGQEARLRCSPMKGHSHVYWYRQLPEEGLKFMVYLQKENIIDESGMPKERFSAEFPKEGPSILRIQQVVRGDSAAYFCASSLKGTGGYNSPLHFGNGTRLTVT.

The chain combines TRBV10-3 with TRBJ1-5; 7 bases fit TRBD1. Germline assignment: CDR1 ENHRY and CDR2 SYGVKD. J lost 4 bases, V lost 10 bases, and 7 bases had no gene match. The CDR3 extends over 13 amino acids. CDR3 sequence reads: CASTGANNQPQHF. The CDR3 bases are TGTGCCAGTACAGGGGCTAATAATCAGCCCCAGCATTTT.

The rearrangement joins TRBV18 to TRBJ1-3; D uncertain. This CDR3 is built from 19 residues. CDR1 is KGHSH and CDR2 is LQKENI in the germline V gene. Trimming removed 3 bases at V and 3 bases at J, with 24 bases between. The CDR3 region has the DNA TGTGCCAGCTCACCGGTCCCGTGGAACCCCAGACAAGGTGGAAACACCATATATTTT. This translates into CASSPVPWNPRQGGNTIYF.

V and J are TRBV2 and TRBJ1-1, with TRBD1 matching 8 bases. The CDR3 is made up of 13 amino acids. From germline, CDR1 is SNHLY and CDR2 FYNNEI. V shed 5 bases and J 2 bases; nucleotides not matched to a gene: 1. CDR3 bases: TGTGCCAGCAGTCAGGGGGCTAACACTGAAGCTTTCTTT. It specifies CASSQGANTEAFF.

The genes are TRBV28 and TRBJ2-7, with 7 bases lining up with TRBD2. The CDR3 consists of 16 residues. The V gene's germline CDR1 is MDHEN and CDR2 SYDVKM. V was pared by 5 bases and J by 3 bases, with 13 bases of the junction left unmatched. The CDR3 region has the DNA TGTGCCAGCAGTCCCGACCGCACTAGCGTGCGCTACGAGCAGTACTTC. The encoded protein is CASSPDRTSVRYEQYF. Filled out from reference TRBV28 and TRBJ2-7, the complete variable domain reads DVKVTQSSRYLVKRTGEKVFLECVQDMDHENMFWYRQDPGLGLRLIYFSYDVKMKEKGDIPEGYSVSREKKERFSLILESASTNQTSMYLCASSPDRTSVRYEQYFGPGTRLTVT.

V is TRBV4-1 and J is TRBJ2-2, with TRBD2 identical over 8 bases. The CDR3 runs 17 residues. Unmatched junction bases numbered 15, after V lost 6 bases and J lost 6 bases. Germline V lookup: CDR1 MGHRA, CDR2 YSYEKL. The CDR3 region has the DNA TGCGCCAGCAGTCACGACTTATTTAGCGGGGTTTCCGGGGAGCTGTTTTTT. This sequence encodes CASSHDLFSGVSGELFF.

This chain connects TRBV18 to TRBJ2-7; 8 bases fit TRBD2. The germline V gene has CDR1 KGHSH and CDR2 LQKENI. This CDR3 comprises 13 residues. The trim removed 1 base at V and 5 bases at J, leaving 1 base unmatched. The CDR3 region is CASSPRREDEQYF. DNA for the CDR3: TGTGCCAGCTCACCACGGCGGGAGGACGAGCAGTACTTC.

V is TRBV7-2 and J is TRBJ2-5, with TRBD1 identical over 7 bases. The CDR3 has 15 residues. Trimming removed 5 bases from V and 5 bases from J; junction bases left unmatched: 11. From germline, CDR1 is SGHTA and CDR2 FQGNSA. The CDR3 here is CASSQRQGRGETQYF. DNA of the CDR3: TGTGCCAGCAGCCAGAGACAGGGAAGGGGCGAGACCCAGTACTTC.